This TCR beta chain was observed in a study of glioma-infiltrating T cells. General study points: Gliomas, especially low-grade, showed above-expected tissue-blood divergence; non-neoplastic patients showed below. Very few CDR3 sequences were shared between tissue and blood.

Using RNA template, CDR3s of TCR alpha and beta were amplified with iRepertoire arm-PCR. TCRdb itself ran the multiplex PCR reads through MiXCR, one entry per CDR3 protein. Among approximately 110,000 distinct CDR3 sequences listed, around a quarter were seen once. This clonotype was seen ten or more times. The target antigen is unknown. The CDR3 runs to 15 residues. Germline loops: CDR1 LGHNA, CDR2 YSLEER. Between the trimmed V and J ends, which lost 0 bases and 2 bases, there was a span of 10 bases. The TCR originated in a human donor with low-grade glioma or glioblastoma, undergoing nonglioma brain surgery, or in good health (not recorded which). Sequences were obtained from glioma tissue, nonneoplastic brain tissue, or PBMCs (not recorded which). The gene calls are TRBV4-3 and TRBJ1-2; D gene unclear. CDR3: CASSQEKTINYGYTF. In nucleotides, the CDR3 is TGCGCCAGCAGCCAAGAGAAGACGATCAACTATGGCTACACCTTC.